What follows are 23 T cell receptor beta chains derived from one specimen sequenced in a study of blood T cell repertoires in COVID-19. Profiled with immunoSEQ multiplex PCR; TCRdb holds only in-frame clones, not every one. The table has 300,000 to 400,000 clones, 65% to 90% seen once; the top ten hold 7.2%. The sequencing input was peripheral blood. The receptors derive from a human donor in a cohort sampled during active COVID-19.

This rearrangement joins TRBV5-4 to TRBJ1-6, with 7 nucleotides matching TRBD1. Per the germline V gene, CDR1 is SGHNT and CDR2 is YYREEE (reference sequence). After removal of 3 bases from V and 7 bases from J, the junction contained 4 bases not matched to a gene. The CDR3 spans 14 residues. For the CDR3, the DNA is TGTGCCAGCAGCTCCCGGGACAGAAATTCACCCCTCCACTTT. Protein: CASSSRDRNSPLHF.

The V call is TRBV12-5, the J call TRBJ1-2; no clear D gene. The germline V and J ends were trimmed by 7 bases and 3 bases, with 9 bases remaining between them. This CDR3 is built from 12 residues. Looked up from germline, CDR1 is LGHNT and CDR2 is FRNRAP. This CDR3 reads CASAEGYYGYTF. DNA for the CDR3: TGTGCTAGTGCTGAGGGTTACTATGGCTACACCTTC.

The chain's CDR3 is CASSQTGGENTEAFF. The CDR3 DNA is TGCGCCAGCAGCCAAACGGGCGGGGAGAACACTGAAGCTTTCTTT. This sequence joins TRBV4-1 and TRBJ1-1; no definite D call. Germline values: CDR1 MGHRA, CDR2 YSYEKL. With 2 bases removed from V and 1 base from J, the gap between germline ends came to 11 bases. The CDR3 consists of 15 residues.

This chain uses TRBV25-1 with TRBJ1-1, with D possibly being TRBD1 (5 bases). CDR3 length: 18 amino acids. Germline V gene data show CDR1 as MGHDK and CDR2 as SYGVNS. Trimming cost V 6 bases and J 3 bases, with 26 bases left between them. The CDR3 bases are TGTGCCAGCAGAACACCCAGGCAGGGAAGGCTGGCGGACACTGAAGCTTTCTTT. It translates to CASRTPRQGRLADTEAFF.

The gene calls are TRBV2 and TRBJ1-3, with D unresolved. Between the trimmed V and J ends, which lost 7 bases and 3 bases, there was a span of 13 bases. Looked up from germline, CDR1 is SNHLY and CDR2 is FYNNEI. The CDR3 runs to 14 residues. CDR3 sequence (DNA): TGTGCCAGCACCGACTGGGAGGATGGAAACACCATATATTTT. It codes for CASTDWEDGNTIYF.

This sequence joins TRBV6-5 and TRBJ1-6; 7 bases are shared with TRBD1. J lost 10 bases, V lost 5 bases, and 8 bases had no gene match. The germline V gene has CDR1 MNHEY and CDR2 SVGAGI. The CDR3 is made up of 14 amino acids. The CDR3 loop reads CASSRSGGRSPLHF. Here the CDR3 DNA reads TGTGCCAGCAGTCGCTCAGGGGGACGATCACCCCTCCACTTT.

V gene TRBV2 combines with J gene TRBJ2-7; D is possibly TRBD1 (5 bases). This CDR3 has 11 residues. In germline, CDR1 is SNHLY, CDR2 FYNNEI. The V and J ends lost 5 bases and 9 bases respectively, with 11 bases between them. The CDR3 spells CASSLQVLQYF. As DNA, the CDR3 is TGTGCCAGCAGTTTACAGGTTTTGCAGTACTTC. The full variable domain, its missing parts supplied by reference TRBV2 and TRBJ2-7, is EPEVTQTPSHQVTQMGQEVILRCVPISNHLYFYWYRQILGQKVEFLVSFYNNEISEKSEIFDDQFSVERPDGSNFTLKIRSTKLEDSAMYFCASSLQVLQYFGPGTRLTVT.

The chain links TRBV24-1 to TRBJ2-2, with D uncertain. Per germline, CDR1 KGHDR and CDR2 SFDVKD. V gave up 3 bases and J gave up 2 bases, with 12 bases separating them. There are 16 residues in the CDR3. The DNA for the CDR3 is TGTGCCACCAGTGATCCAGATATGACAAACACCGGGGAGCTGTTTTTT. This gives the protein CATSDPDMTNTGELFF.

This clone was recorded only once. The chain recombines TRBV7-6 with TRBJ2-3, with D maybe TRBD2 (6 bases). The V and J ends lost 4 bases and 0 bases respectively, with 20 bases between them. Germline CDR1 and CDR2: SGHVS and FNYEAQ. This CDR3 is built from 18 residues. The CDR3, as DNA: TGTGCCAGCAGCTCGCCGCTCCGAGCGGGCTATAGCACAGATACGCAGTATTTT. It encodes CASSSPLRAGYSTDTQYF.

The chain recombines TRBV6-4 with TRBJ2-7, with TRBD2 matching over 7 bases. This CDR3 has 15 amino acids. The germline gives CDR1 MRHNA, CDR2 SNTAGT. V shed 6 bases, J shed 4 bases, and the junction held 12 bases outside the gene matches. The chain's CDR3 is CASRILQGLSYEQYF. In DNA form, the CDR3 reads TGTGCCAGCAGGATACTTCAGGGACTAAGTTACGAGCAGTACTTC.

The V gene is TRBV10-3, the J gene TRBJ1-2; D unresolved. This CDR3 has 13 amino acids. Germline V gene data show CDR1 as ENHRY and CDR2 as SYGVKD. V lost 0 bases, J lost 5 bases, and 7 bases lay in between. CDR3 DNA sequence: TGTGCCATCAGTGAGTCAACAGTGTATGGCTACACCTTC. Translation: CAISESTVYGYTF.

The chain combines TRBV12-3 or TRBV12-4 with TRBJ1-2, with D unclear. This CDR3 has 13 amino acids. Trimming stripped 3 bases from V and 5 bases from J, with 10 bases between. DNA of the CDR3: TGTGCCAGCAGTTTTCTGGGAGGTTATGGCTACACCTTC. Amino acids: CASSFLGGYGYTF.

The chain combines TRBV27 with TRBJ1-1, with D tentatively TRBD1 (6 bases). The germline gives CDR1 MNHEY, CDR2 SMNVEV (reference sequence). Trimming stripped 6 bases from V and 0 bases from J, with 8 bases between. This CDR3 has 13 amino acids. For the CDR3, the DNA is TGTGCCAGCAGCAACAGGGTGAACACTGAAGCTTTCTTT. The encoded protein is CASSNRVNTEAFF.

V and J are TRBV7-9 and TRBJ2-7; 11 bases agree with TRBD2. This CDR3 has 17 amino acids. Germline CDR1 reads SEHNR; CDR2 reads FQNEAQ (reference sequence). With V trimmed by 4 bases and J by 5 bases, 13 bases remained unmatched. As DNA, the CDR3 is TGTGCCAGCAGCTCCGGGACTAGCGGCCTCCTGAACCACGAGCAGTACTTC. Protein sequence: CASSSGTSGLLNHEQYF.

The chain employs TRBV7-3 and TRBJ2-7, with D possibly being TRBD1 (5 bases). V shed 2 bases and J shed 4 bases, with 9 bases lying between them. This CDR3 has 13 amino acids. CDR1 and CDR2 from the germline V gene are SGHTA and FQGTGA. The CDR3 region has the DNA TGTGCCAGCAGCTTAGACAGAAATTACGAGCAGTACTTC. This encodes CASSLDRNYEQYF.

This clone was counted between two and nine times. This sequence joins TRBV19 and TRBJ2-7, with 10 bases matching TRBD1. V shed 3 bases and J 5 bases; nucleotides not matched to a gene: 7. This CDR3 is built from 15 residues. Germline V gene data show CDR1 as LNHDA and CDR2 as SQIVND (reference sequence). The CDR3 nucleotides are TGTGCCAGTAGTATTCGCCGGGACAGGGGCAACGAGCAGTACTTC. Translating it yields CASSIRRDRGNEQYF.

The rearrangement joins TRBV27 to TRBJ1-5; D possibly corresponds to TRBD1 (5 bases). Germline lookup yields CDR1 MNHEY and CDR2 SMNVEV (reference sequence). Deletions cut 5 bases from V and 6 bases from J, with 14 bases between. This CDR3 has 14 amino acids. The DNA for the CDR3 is TGTGCCAGCAGTAACACAGGTGGTAGTCAGCCCCAGCATTTT. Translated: CASSNTGGSQPQHF.

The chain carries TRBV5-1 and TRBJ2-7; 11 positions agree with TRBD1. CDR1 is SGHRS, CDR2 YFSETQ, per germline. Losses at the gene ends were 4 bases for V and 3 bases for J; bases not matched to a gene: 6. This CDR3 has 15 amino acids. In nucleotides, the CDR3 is TGCGCCAGCAGCCCGGGCGGGACAGGGGGCTACGAGCAGTACTTC. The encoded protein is CASSPGGTGGYEQYF.

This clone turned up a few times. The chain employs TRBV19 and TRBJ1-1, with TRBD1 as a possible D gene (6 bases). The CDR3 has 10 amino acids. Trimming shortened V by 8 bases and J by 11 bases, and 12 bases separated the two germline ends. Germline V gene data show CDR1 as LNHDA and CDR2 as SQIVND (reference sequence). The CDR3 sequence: CASGRDTAFF. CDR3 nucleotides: TGTGCCAGTGGCCGGGACACCGCTTTCTTT.

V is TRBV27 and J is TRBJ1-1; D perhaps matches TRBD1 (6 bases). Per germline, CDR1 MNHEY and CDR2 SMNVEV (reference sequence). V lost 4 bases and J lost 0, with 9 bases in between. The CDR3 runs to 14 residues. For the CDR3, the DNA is TGTGCCAGCAGTTCTAGGGGGATGAACACTGAAGCTTTCTTT. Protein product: CASSSRGMNTEAFF.

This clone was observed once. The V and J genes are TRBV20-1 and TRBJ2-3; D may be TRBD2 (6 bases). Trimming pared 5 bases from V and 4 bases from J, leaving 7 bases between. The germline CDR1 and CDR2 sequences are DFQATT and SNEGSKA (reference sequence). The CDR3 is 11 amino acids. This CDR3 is CSAGTPDTQYF. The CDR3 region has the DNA TGCAGTGCTGGGACTCCAGATACGCAGTATTTT.

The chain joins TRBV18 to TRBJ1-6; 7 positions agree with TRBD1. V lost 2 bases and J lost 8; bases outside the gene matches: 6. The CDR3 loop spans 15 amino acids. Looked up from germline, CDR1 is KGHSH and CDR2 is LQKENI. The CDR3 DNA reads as TGTGCCAGCTCACCATCGCGACAGGGTGATTCACCCCTCCACTTT. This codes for CASSPSRQGDSPLHF.

DNA of the CDR3: TGTGCCAGCAAAATGACAGGATATGGTGGCTACACCTTC. It translates to CASKMTGYGGYTF. The chain employs TRBV19 and TRBJ1-2, with D maybe TRBD1 (6 bases). The CDR3 is made up of 13 amino acids. CDR1 is LNHDA and CDR2 is SQIVND in the germline V gene (reference sequence). The V and J ends lost 9 bases and 7 bases respectively, with 18 bases between them.